Included here is one T cell receptor (beta chain) sequence, with context. Its antigen is undetermined. The source of the sample is a study of beta chain features in type 1 diabetes. The entirety of the isolated RNA underwent reverse transcription, so expressed TCRB transcripts were sequenced. Libraries were prepared by immunoSEQ multiplex PCR; TCRdb keeps only in-frame clonotypes and omits some of them. The sample contains about 290,000 clones, roughly 8% of which appear only once. The CDR3 has 13 amino acids. Trimming stripped 3 bases from V and 1 base from J, with 6 bases between. The germline gives CDR1 SGHAT, CDR2 FQNNGV. Stem cell-like memory, regulatory, central memory and naive CD4+ cells were sorted via CD45RO/CCR7/CD25/CD127/CD95/CD27. Findings and caveats of the study: Insertions at VDJ junctions were less frequent in type 1 diabetes patients. These patients also deleted more nucleotides at the same junctions. A PCR bias possibly favoring shorter templates would apply equally to patients and controls. TCRB CDR3s were moderately but significantly shorter in Type 1 diabetes patients in all four CD4+ subsets.

The clonotype was recovered from a woman between 18 and 30 years old in good health. V usage is TRBV11-2 and J usage is TRBJ1-1; no clear D gene. The specimen was central memory CD4+ T cells from blood. CDR3 sequence reads: CASSLKRNTEAFF. The CDR3 DNA sequence: TGTGCCAGCAGCTTGAAGCGGAACACTGAAGCTTTCTTT. The full variable domain, with the rest looked up from reference TRBV11-2 and TRBJ1-1, is EAGVAQSPRYKIIEKRQSVAFWCNPISGHATLYWYQQILGQGPKLLIQFQNNGVVDDSQLPKDRFSAERLKGVDSTLKIQPAKLEDSAVYLCASSLKRNTEAFFGQGTRLTVV.